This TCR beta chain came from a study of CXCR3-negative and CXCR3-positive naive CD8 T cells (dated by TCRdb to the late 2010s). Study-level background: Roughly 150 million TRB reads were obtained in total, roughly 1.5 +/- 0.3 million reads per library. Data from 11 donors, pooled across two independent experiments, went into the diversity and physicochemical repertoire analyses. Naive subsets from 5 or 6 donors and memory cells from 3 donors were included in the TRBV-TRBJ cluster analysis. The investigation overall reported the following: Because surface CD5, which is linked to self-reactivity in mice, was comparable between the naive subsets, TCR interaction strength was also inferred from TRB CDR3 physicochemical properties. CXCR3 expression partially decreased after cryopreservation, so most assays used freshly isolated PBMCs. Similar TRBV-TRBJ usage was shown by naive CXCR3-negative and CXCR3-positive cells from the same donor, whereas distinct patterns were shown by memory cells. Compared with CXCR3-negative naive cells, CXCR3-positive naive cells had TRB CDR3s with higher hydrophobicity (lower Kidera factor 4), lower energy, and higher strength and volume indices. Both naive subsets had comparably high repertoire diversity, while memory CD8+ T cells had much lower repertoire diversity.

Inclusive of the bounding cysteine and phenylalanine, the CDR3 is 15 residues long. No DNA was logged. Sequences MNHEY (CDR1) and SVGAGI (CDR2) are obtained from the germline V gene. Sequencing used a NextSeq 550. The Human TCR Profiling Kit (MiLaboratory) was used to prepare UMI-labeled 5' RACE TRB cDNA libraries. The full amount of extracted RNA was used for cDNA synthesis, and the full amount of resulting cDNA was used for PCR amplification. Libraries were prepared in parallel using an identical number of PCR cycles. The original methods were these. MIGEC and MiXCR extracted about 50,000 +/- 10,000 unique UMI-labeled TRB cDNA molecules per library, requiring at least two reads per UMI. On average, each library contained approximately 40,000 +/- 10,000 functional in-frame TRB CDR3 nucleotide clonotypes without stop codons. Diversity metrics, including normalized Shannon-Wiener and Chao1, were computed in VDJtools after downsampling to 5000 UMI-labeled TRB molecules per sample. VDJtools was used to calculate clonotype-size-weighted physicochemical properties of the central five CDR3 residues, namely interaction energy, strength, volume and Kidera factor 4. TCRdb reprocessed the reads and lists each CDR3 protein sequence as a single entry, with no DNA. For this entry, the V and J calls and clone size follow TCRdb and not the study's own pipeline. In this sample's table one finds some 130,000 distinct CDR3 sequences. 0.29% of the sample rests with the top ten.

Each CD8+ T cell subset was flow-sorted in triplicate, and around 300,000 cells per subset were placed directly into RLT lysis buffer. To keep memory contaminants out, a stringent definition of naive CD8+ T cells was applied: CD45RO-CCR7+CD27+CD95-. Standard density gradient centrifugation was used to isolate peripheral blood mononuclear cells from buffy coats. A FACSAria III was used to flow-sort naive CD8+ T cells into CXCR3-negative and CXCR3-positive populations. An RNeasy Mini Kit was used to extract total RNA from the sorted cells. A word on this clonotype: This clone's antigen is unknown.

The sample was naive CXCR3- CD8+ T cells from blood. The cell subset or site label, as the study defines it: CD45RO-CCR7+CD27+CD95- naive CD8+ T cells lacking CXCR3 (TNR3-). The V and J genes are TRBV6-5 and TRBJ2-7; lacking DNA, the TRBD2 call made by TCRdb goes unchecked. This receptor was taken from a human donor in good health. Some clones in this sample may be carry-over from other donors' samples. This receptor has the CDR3 CASRPGLAGDYEQYF.